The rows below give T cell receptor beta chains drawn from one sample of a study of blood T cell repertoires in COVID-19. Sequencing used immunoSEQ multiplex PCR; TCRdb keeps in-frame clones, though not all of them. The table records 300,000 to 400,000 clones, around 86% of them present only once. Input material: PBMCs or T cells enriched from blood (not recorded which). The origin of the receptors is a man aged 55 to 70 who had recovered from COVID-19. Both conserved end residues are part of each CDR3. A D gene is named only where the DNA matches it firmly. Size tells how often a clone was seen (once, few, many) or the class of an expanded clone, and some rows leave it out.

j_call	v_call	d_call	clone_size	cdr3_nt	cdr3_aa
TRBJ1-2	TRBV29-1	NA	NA	TGCAGCGTTGTCCAAACGACTTACGGCTACACCTTC	CSVVQTTYGYTF
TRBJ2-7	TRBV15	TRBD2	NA	TGTGCCACCAGCAGGGGACTAGCGGGAGGGCCAAGCTACGAGCAGTACTTC	CATSRGLAGGPSYEQYF
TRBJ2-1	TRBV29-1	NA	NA	TGCAGCGTTCTAGACGGCCTGCGGGCCAATGAGCAGTTCTTC	CSVLDGLRANEQFF
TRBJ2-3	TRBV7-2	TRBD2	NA	TGTGCCAGCAGCTTAGGGGTTAGGGCTAGCGGGAGGGACACAGATACGCAGTATTTT	CASSLGVRASGRDTDTQYF
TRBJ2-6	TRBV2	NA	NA	TGTGCCAGCAGTGAAGAGGCAGCGGGGGCCAACGTCCTGACTTTC	CASSEEAAGANVLTF
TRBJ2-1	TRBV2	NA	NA	TGTGCCGCAGCAGAGGGGGAGCATGAGCAGTTCTTC	CAAAEGEHEQFF
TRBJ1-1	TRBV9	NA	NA	TGTGCCAGCAGCGCCAACGGGGTACTAAACACTGAAGCTTTCTTT	CASSANGVLNTEAFF
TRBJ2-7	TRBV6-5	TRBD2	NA	TGTGCCAGCACAACTAGCGGGAGTTACGAGCAGTACTTC	CASTTSGSYEQYF
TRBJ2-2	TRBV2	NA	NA	TGTGCCAGCAGTGCACAGGGTACAAACACCGGGGAGCTGTTTTTT	CASSAQGTNTGELFF
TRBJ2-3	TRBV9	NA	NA	TGTGCCAGCAGCGTTTTCGGGACAGATACGCAGTATTTT	CASSVFGTDTQYF
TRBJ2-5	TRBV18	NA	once	TGTGCCAGCTCAGTACAGGGTGCAGAGACCCAGTACTTC	CASSVQGAETQYF
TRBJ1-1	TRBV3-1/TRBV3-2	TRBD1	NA	TGTGCCAGCAGCCAAAAGCCAGGGGGCGCAGTGGGAGCTTTCTTT	CASSQKPGGAVGAFF
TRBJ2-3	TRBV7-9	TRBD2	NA	TGTGCCAGCAGCTTATACGGCGGGGGAAGAGAAGGAGATACGCAGTATTTT	CASSLYGGGREGDTQYF
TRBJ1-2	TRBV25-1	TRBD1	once	TGTGCCAGCACTCGACAGGGCAACTATGGCTACACCTTC	CASTRQGNYGYTF
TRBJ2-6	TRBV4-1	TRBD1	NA	TGCGCCAGCAGCCAGAAGGACAGGAGCTCTGGGGCCAACGTCCTGACTTTC	CASSQKDRSSGANVLTF
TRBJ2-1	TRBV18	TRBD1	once	TGTGCCAGCTCACCTGGACAGGTCTCCTACAATGAGCAGTTCTTC	CASSPGQVSYNEQFF
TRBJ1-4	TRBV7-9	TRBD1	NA	TGTGCCAGCAGCCCCCTCAGGGGGCCCCAGGGAAAACTGTTTTTT	CASSPLRGPQGKLFF
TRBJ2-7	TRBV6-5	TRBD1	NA	TGTGCCAGCAGTCGCCGGACAGGGGGGTACGAGCAGTACTTC	CASSRRTGGYEQYF
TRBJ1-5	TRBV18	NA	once	TGTGCCAGCTCAGAAGAACAGGTTAGCAATCAGCCCCAGCATTTT	CASSEEQVSNQPQHF
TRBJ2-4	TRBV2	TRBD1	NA	TGTGCCAGCACAGGGCAGGGGGCGGGATACTTC	CASTGQGAGYF
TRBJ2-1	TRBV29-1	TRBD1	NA	TGCAGCGTCGTCCAATGGGGGACAGGGTCCGCGCAGTTCTTC	CSVVQWGTGSAQFF
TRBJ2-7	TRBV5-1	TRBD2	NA	TGCGCCAGCAGCTTGGGACTAGCGGGGAACTACGAGCAGTACTTC	CASSLGLAGNYEQYF
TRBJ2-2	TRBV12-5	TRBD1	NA	TGTGCTAGTGGAAATCCTCCGGGACAGGGCGTAGGCACCGGGGAGCTGTTTTTT	CASGNPPGQGVGTGELFF
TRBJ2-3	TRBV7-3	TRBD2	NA	TGTGCCAGCAGCCCTATGACTAGCGGGGCCTGGGGCACAGATACGCAGTATTTT	CASSPMTSGAWGTDTQYF
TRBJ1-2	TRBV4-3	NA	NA	TGCGCCAGCAGCAGGGGCGTCTATGGCTACACCTTC	CASSRGVYGYTF
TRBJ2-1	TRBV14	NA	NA	TGTGCCAGCAGTCCTAGCGACTACAATGAGCAGTTCTTC	CASSPSDYNEQFF
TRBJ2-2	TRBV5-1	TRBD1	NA	TGCGCCAGCAGCTGGCCGACAGGGACCACCGGGGAGCTGTTTTTT	CASSWPTGTTGELFF
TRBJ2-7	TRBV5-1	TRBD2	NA	TGCGCCAGCAGCTTGACAATTGGGACTAGCGGGGGGAGCGAGCAGTACTTC	CASSLTIGTSGGSEQYF
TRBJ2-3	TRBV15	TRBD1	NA	TGTGCCACCAGCAGAACGAGACAGGGGCTAGGCACAGATACGCAGTATTTT	CATSRTRQGLGTDTQYF
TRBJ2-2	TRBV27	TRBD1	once	TGTGCCAGCAGTTTATACAGGGGGCACGGAGTCGGGGAGCTGTTTTTT	CASSLYRGHGVGELFF
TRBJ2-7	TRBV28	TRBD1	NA	TGTGCCAGCAGTTTAGGGGGACAGGGTAGGTACGAGCAGTACTTC	CASSLGGQGRYEQYF
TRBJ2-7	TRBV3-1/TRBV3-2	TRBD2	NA	TGTGCCAGCAGCCCAAGCGGGAGCTCCTACGAGCAGTACTTC	CASSPSGSSYEQYF
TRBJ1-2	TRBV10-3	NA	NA	TGTGCCATCAGTGAGCGTACACAGGGCTACACCTTC	CAISERTQGYTF
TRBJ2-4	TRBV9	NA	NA	TGTGCCAGCAGCGTAGGCGGCAGGGGAAACATTCAGTACTTC	CASSVGGRGNIQYF
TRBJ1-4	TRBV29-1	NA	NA	TGCAGCGTTGGTCTTCAGGGAACTAATGAAAAACTGTTTTTT	CSVGLQGTNEKLFF
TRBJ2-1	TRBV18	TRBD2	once	TGTGCCAGCTCACCACCCGGGACTAGCGGAAAAAATGAGCAGTTCTTC	CASSPPGTSGKNEQFF
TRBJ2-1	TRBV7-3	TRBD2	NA	TGTGCCAGCAGCTTAACGTTCCGCGGGAGGCCCTCCAGCTCCTACAATGAGCAGTTCTTC	CASSLTFRGRPSSSYNEQFF
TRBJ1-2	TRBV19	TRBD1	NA	TGTGCCAGTAGTGTGGGACAGGGGGTCGGTGGCTACACCTTC	CASSVGQGVGGYTF
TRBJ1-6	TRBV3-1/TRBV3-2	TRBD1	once	TGTGCCAGCAGCCCCGGGACAGGGGGAAGTTTAATTAATTCACCCCTCCACTTT	CASSPGTGGSLINSPLHF
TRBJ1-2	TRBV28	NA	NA	TGTGCCAGCAGACCTGGGGGGTATGGCTACACCTTC	CASRPGGYGYTF
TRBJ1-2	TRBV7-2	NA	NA	TGTGCCAGCAGCTTAGTGCGGGGGCAGGGCTACACCTTC	CASSLVRGQGYTF
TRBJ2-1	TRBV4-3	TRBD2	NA	TGCGCCAGCAGCCAAGATTTCAGCGGGAGGAGCCACAATGAGCAGTTCTTC	CASSQDFSGRSHNEQFF
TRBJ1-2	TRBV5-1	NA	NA	TGCGCCAGCAGCTTGGATCGGGGAACGAACTATGGCTACACCTTC	CASSLDRGTNYGYTF
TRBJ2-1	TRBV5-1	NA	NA	TGCGCCACGAAGTTGACATCTGCCTACAATGAGCAGTTCTTC	CATKLTSAYNEQFF
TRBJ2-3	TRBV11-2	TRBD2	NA	TGTGCCAGCAGTTCAGGACTAGCGGGAGTTACGCAGTATTTT	CASSSGLAGVTQYF